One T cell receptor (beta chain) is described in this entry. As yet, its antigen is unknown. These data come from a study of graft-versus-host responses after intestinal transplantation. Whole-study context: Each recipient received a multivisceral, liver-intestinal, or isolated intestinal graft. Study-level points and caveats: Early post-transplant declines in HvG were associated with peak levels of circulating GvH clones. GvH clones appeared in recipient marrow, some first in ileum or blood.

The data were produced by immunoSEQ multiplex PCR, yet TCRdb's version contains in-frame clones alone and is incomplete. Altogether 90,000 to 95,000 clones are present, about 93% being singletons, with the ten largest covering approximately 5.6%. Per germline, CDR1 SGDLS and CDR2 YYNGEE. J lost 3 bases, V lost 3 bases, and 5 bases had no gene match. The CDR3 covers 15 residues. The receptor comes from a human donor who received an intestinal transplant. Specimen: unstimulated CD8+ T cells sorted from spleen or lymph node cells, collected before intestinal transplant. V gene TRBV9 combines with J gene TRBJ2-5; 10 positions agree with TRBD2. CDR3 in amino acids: CASSASGGGEETQYF. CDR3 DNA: TGTGCCAGCAGCGCGAGCGGGGGGGGAGAAGAGACCCAGTACTTC.